Following are 5 T cell receptor beta chains from one sample sequenced in a study of T cell responses to AZD1222 COVID-19 vaccine. TCRdb's table, derived via immunoSEQ multiplex PCR, lists solely in-frame clones and lacks some. The data show 140,000 to 150,000 clones, approximately 93% seen once. This material consisted of peripheral blood, taken after recovery from COVID-19. Source of these receptors: an adult who had recovered from COVID-19.

The chain uses TRBV7-2 and TRBJ2-7; D may be TRBD1 (8 bases). The CDR3 is 14 amino acids. V lost 1 base and J 9 bases, leaving 16 bases between the germline ends. Germline assignment: CDR1 SGHTA and CDR2 FQGNSA. CDR3 in DNA: TGTGCCAGCAGCTTAGACAGGGGGGGAAGGCGGCAGTACTTC. This gives the protein CASSLDRGGRRQYF.

This chain joins TRBV28 and TRBJ1-4; 8 nucleotides agree with TRBD1. Per the germline V gene, CDR1 is MDHEN and CDR2 is SYDVKM. This CDR3 spans 15 amino acids. Trimming took 5 bases from V and 4 from J; bases not matched to a gene: 6. In DNA, the CDR3 is TGTGCCAGCAGTCCCGGGACAGGTGTTAATGAAAAACTGTTTTTT. Translation: CASSPGTGVNEKLFF.

The chain combines TRBV19 with TRBJ2-3; TRBD2 matches 13 bases. Germline V gene data show CDR1 as LNHDA and CDR2 as SQIVND (reference sequence). This CDR3 region has 16 residues. With V trimmed by 10 bases and J by 1 base, 8 bases remained unmatched. The CDR3 region is CATSRTSGRGTDTQYF. In nucleotides, the CDR3 is TGTGCCACATCCCGGACTAGCGGGAGAGGCACAGATACGCAGTATTTT.

This chain links TRBV28 with TRBJ1-2; tentative D call: TRBD1 (6 bases). This CDR3 is 14 amino acids long. The V gene lost 5 bases and the J gene lost 4 bases, with 14 bases spanning the gap. The germline V gene has CDR1 MDHEN and CDR2 SYDVKM. Here the CDR3 reads CASSGGAWGYGYTF. The CDR3 DNA is TGTGCCAGCAGTGGGGGGGCATGGGGCTATGGCTACACCTTC.

The rearrangement uses TRBV11-2 and TRBJ2-7; 9 bases fit TRBD1. CDR1 SGHAT and CDR2 FQNNGV come from the germline V gene. The CDR3 runs to 14 residues. With 4 bases clipped from V and 4 bases from J, the junction kept 5 bases outside the gene matches. CDR3 DNA sequence: TGTGCCAGCAGCTCCCGGGACAGGGCGTACGAGCAGTACTTC. Translating gives CASSSRDRAYEQYF.